This T cell receptor (beta chain) was retrieved from a study of cytomegalovirus exposure and HLA in healthy donors. The wider study: In terms of ancestry, the Caucasian-associated cluster contained about 80% of the 350 to 450 genotyped donors. Whole-study results and caveats: It was in a later analysis that TCR association rates were seen to vary by HLA locus, highest for DRB1 and lowest for HLA-C.

This CDR3 has 14 residues. Between the trimmed V and J ends, which lost 7 bases and 4 bases, there was a span of 15 bases. Germline CDR1 SEHNR, CDR2 FQNEAQ (reference sequence). The PCR used 60 Vbeta and 13 Jbeta primers. Sequenced by immunoSEQ multiplex PCR; TCRdb stores in-frame clones only, minus some. The table shows roughly 180,000 clones, with 80% occurring only once. Concerning this clone: Its antigen is not known.

The source is a young man in good health and CMV-seronegative. This chain links TRBV7-9 with TRBJ2-3; a possible D gene is TRBD2 (7 bases). The sequenced material came from PBMCs. CDR3 sequence (DNA): TGTGCCAGCATCCCACGGGGGGCCGCAGATACGCAGTATTTT. Translation gives CASIPRGAADTQYF.